The 18 T cell receptor beta chains below all came from one sample that was sequenced in a study of immune characterization of retroperitoneal liposarcoma. TCRdb re-derived calls from the PCR reads in MiXCR, one entry per CDR3 protein. The sample records around 3,200 distinct CDR3 sequences, roughly 40% being singletons. The sample taken for sequencing was tumor tissue. The receptors shown here come from a male donor with retroperitoneal liposarcoma.

The chain links TRBV12-3 or TRBV12-4 to TRBJ2-3; D possibly matches TRBD1 or TRBD2 (6 bases each). The CDR3 extends over 16 amino acids. The V end lost 5 bases, the J end lost 2 bases, and 17 bases lay between the germline ends. The CDR3 sequence: CASSPGVRGDTDTQYF. CDR3 nucleotides: TGTGCCAGCAGTCCCGGGGTGAGGGGGGACACAGATACGCAGTATTTT.

The J gene is TRBJ2-4, the V gene TRBV7-4, with TRBD2 identical over 9 bases. J gave up 3 bases and V 5 bases, and 8 bases lay outside the gene matches. The CDR3 totals 16 residues. Germline V lookup: CDR1 SGHVT, CDR2 SQSDAQ. The CDR3 loop reads CASSLGLASDKNIQYF. CDR3 DNA: TGTGCCAGCAGCCTCGGACTAGCGTCGGACAAAAACATTCAGTACTTC. The complete variable domain, with remaining parts taken from reference TRBV7-4 and TRBJ2-4, reads GAGVSQSPRYKVAKRGRDVALRCDSISGHVTLYWYRQTLGQGSEVLTYSQSDAQRDKSGRPSGRFSAERPERSVSTLKIQRTEQGDSAVYLCASSLGLASDKNIQYFGAGTRLSVL.

The chain couples TRBV7-3 to TRBJ1-2; weak D call: TRBD1 (6 bases). Germline V gene lookup returns CDR1 SGHTA and CDR2 FQGTGA. Trimming shortened V by 3 bases and J by 6 bases, and 11 bases separated the two germline ends. The CDR3 has 13 residues. The DNA of the CDR3 is TGTGCCAGCAGCTTCTCAGGGGACAATGGCTACACCTTC. Amino acid sequence: CASSFSGDNGYTF. Combining the CDR3 with reference TRBV7-3 and TRBJ1-2 gives the whole variable domain GAGVSQTPSNKVTEKGKYVELRCDPISGHTALYWYRQSLGQGPEFLIYFQGTGAADDSGLPNDRFFAVRPEGSVSTLKIQRTERGDSAVYLCASSFSGDNGYTFGSGTRLTVV.

In this sample, this clonotype is medium-sized. The V call is TRBV12-3 or TRBV12-4, the J call TRBJ2-5, with 12 bases fitting TRBD1. The J call may not be correct, given that the DNA end is closer to TRBJ2-7. The CDR3 is 14 amino acids. CDR3: CASRGQGAGYEQYF. The DNA of the CDR3 is TGTGCCAGCAGGGGACAGGGGGCCGGGTACGAGCAGTACTTC.

This sequence joins TRBV6-1 and TRBJ2-1; weak D call: TRBD2 (5 bases). In germline, CDR1 is MNHNS, CDR2 SASEGT. V was shortened by 5 bases and J by 5 bases, with 22 bases between the two germline ends. This CDR3 has 17 amino acids. The DNA for the CDR3 is TGTGCCAGCAGTCCGCTTTTGGGTTTGCCCGGGGACAATGAGCAGTTCTTC. Residues: CASSPLLGLPGDNEQFF.

This clonotype has only a few counts. The rearrangement links TRBV7-2 to TRBJ2-3; TRBD2 matches 9 bases. Germline CDR1 reads SGHTA; CDR2 reads FQGNSA. Trimming removed 5 bases from V and 15 bases from J; junction bases left unmatched: 12. The CDR3 totals 13 residues. CDR3 amino acids: CASSPGQGLAIYF. In DNA, the CDR3 is TGTGCCAGCAGCCCGGGGCAGGGACTAGCCATTTATTTT.

This clonotype ranks as medium-sized (0.01 to 0.1%). This sequence joins TRBV6-1 and TRBJ2-3; TRBD1 might be the D (6 bases). V lost 2 bases and J lost 5, with 14 bases in between. Germline loops: CDR1 MNHNS, CDR2 SASEGT. The CDR3 runs to 15 residues. The CDR3 region is CASSEMSRGGDTQYF. DNA of the CDR3: TGTGCCAGCAGTGAAATGAGCAGGGGTGGAGATACGCAGTATTTT.

The chain combines TRBV12-3 or TRBV12-4 with TRBJ2-6, with a weak D call TRBD1 (6 bases). The CDR3 has 17 residues. V was trimmed by 6 bases and J by 0 bases, leaving 15 bases between them. The CDR3, as DNA: TGTGCCAGCAGACAAGACAGGTCTTACTCTGGGGCCAACGTCCTGACTTTC. This sequence encodes CASRQDRSYSGANVLTF.

The chain carries TRBV6-6 and TRBJ2-1; tentatively, D is TRBD1 (5 bases). CDR1 MNHNY and CDR2 SVGAGI come from the germline V gene (reference sequence). V was clipped by 0 bases and J by 5 bases, with 11 bases between them. The CDR3 sequence is 15 residues long. Here the CDR3 reads CASSYSRTNNNEQFF. The CDR3 DNA reads TGTGCCAGCAGTTACTCGAGGACAAATAACAATGAGCAGTTCTTC.

J is TRBJ2-1 and V is TRBV27; D gene ambiguous. V dropped 0 bases and J dropped 0 bases, with 6 bases sitting between them. Germline loops: CDR1 MNHEY, CDR2 SMNVEV (reference sequence). This CDR3 has 15 residues. The CDR3 region is CASSLSRASYNEQFF. The CDR3 nucleotides are TGTGCCAGCAGTTTATCGAGAGCCTCCTACAATGAGCAGTTCTTC.

The V call is TRBV27, the J call TRBJ2-1, with D perhaps being TRBD1 or TRBD2 (5 bases each). V lost 3 bases to trimming and J lost 13 bases, with 22 bases between them. CDR1 MNHEY and CDR2 SMNVEV come from the germline V gene (reference sequence). This CDR3 comprises 15 residues. CDR3 in amino acids: CASSFSSGRDETQFF. DNA of the CDR3: TGTGCCAGCAGTTTTAGTTCTGGCAGGGACGAGACCCAGTTCTTC.

This clonotype came up a few times. The chain has TRBV7-3 and TRBJ2-1, with 11 bases aligning to TRBD2. The V and J ends lost 4 bases and 9 bases, in that order; junction bases with no gene match: 8. CDR3 length: 15 amino acids. CDR1 is SGHTA, CDR2 FQGTGA, per germline. CDR3 coding DNA: TGTGCCAGCAGCTCCGATAGCGGGAGGGCCACTGAGCAGTTCTTC. Amino acids: CASSSDSGRATEQFF.

Comment on this clonotype: Given the absence of the conserved phenylalanine or tryptophan at the CDR3 end, a read error is likely. V is TRBV12-3 or TRBV12-4 and J is TRBJ2-1; 8 bases line up with TRBD2. With V trimmed by 6 bases and J by 10 bases, 5 bases remained unmatched. The CDR3 contains 12 residues. CDR3 protein: CASSRTSWEQFS. In DNA, the CDR3 is TGTGCCAGCAGCCGGACTAGCTGGGAGCAGTTCTCC.

For this clonotype: This sequence may be a read error, since a much larger clone differs from it by one base. Here the CDR3 omits its conserved ending phenylalanine or tryptophan, so a read error is the likely source. V gene TRBV7-2 combines with J gene TRBJ2-1; TRBD1 might be the D (5 bases). The V end lost 3 bases, the J end lost 13 bases, and 19 bases lay between the germline ends. Germline V lookup: CDR1 SGHTA, CDR2 FQGNSA. The CDR3 extends over 14 amino acids. This chain's CDR3 is CASSLSGWSETQFL. The CDR3 nucleotides are TGTGCCAGCAGCTTGTCAGGGTGGTCCGAGACCCAGTTCTTG.

This clonotype is medium-sized (0.01 to 0.1%) by share. J is TRBJ2-1 and V is TRBV12-3 or TRBV12-4; TRBD2 agrees at 8 bases. J lost 4 bases, V lost 3 bases, and 5 bases had no gene match. This CDR3 has 15 residues. The DNA for the CDR3 is TGTGCCAGCAGTTTTGGGGCTAGCGGGTACAATGAGCAGTTCTTC. Its protein is CASSFGASGYNEQFF.

V and J are TRBV6-1 and TRBJ2-7; D tentatively reads TRBD1 or TRBD2 (6 bases each). CDR1 MNHNS and CDR2 SASEGT come from the germline V gene. The CDR3 is 13 residues long. CDR3 residues: CATPGGGSYEQYF. The CDR3 region has the DNA TGTGCGACCCCTGGAGGGGGGAGTTACGAGCAGTACTTC.

This clonotype is categorized as large. The chain links TRBV6-1 to TRBJ2-5, with 9 bases that match TRBD2. Germline V gene data show CDR1 as MNHNS and CDR2 as SASEGT. CDR3 size: 16 residues. V dropped 7 bases and J dropped 3; count of bases not matched to a gene: 12. This CDR3 is CASTRLAGSFEETQYF. CDR3 DNA: TGTGCCAGCACCCGGCTAGCGGGAAGTTTCGAAGAGACCCAGTACTTC.

This clonotype ranks as medium-sized. The J gene is TRBJ2-2, the V gene TRBV5-5; 7 nucleotides agree with TRBD2. V lost 0 bases to trimming and J lost 16 bases; unmatched junction nucleotides: 12. Germline lookup yields CDR1 SGHKS and CDR2 YYEKEE (reference sequence). The CDR3 loop spans 14 amino acids. The CDR3 DNA reads as TGTGCCAGCAGCTTGGGGGCGACGAGCGGGAAGGGGTTTTTT. Translated, it gives CASSLGATSGKGFF.